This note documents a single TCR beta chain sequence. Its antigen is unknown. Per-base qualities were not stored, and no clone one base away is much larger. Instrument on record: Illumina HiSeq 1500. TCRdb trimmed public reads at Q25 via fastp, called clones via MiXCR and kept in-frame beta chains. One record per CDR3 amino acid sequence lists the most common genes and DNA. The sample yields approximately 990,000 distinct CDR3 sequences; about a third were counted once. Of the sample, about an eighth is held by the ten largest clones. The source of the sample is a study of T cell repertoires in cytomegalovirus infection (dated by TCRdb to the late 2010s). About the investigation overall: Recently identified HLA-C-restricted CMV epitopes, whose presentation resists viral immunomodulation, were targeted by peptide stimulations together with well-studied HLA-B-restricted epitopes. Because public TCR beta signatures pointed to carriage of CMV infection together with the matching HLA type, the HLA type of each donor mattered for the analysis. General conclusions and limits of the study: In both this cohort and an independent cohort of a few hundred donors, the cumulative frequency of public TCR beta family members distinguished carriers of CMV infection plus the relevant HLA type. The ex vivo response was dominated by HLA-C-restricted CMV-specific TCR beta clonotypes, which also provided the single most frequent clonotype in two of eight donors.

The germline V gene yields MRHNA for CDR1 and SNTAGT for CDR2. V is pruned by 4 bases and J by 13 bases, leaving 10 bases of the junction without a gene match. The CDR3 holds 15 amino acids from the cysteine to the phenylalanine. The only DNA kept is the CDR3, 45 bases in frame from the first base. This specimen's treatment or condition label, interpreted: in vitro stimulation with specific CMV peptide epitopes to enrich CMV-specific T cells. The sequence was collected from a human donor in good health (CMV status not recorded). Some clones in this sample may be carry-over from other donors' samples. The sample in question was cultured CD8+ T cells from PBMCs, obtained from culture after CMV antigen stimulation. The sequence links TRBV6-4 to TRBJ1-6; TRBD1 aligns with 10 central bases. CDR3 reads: CASSVSTGTGVPLHF. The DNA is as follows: TGTGCCAGCAGTGTATCAACCGGGACAGGGGTGCCCCTCCACTTT.